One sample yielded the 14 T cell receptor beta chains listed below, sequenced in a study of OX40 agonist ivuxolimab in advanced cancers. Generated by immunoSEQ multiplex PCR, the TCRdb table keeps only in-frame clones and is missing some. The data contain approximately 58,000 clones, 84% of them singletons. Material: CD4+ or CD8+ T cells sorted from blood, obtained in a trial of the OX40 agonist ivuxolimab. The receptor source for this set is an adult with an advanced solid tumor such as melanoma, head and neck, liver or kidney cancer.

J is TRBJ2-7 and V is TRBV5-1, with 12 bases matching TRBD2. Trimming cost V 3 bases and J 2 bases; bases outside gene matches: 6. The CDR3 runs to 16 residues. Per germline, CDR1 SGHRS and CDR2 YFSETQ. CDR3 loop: CASSSKGLAGPYEQYF. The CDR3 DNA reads TGCGCCAGCAGCTCTAAAGGACTAGCGGGGCCCTACGAGCAGTACTTC.

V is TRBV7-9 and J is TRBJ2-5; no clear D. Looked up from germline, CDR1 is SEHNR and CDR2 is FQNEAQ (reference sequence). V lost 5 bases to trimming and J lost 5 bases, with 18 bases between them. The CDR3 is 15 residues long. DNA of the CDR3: TGTGCCAGCAGCGCGGTAGGACGGGCCCAGGAGACCCAGTACTTC. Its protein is CASSAVGRAQETQYF.

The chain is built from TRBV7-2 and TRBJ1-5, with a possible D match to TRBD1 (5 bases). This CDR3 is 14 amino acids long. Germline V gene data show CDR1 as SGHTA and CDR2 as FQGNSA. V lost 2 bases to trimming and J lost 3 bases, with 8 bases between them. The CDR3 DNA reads TGTGCCAGCAGCTTACGGGGCCTCAATCAGCCCCAGCATTTT. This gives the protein CASSLRGLNQPQHF.

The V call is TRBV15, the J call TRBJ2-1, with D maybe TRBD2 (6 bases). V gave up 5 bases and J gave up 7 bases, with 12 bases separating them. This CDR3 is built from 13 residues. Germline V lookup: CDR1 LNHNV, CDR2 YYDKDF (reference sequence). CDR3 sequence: CATSGTGGNEQFF. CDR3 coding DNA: TGTGCCACCAGCGGGACTGGGGGGAATGAGCAGTTCTTC.

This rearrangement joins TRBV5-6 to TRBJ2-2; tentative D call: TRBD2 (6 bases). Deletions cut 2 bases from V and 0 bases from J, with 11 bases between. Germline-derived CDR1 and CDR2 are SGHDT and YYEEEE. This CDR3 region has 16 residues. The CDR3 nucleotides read TGTGCCAGCAGCTTTTATGCGGGGACGAACACCGGGGAGCTGTTTTTT. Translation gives CASSFYAGTNTGELFF. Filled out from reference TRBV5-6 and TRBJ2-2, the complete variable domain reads DAGVTQSPTHLIKTRGQQVTLRCSPKSGHDTVSWYQQALGQGPQFIFQYYEEEERQRGNFPDRFSGHQFPNYSSELNVNALLLGDSALYLCASSFYAGTNTGELFFGEGSRLTVL.

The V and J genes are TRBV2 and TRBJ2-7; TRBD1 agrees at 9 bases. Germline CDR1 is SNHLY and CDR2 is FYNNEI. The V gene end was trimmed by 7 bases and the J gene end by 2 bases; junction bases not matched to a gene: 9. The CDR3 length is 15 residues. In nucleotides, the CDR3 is TGTGCCAGCATCCCCTTCCGGGACAGGGCCTACGAGCAGTACTTC. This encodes CASIPFRDRAYEQYF.

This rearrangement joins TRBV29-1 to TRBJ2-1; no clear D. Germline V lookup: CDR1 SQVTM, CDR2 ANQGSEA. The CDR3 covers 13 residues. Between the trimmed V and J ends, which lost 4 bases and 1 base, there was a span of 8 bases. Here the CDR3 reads CSVVGGSYNEQFF. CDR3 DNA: TGCAGCGTTGTGGGTGGGTCCTACAATGAGCAGTTCTTC.

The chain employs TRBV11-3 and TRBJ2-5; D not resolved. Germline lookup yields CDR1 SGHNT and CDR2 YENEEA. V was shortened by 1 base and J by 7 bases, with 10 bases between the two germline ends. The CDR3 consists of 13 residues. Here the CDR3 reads CASSLGRSGTQYF. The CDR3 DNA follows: TGTGCCAGCAGCTTAGGTAGATCTGGGACCCAGTACTTC.

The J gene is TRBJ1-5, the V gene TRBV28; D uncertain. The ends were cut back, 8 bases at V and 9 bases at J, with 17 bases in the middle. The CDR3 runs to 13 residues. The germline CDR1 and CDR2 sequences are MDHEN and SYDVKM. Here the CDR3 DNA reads TGTGCCAGCCGGACCTGGGTGGGCGGGCCCCAGCATTTT. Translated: CASRTWVGGPQHF.

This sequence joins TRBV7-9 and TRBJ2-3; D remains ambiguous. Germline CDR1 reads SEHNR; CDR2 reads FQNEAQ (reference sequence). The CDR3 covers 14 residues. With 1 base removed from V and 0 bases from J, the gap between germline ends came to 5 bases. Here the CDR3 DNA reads TGTGCCAGCAGCTTAGGGCTGAGCACAGATACGCAGTATTTT. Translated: CASSLGLSTDTQYF.

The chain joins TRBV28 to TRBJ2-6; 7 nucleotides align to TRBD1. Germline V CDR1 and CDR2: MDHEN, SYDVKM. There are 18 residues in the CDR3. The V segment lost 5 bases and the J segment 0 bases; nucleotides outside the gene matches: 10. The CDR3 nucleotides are TGTGCCAGCAGTCCTCCCCGACAGGGCCCCTCTGGGGCCAACGTCCTGACTTTC. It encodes CASSPPRQGPSGANVLTF.

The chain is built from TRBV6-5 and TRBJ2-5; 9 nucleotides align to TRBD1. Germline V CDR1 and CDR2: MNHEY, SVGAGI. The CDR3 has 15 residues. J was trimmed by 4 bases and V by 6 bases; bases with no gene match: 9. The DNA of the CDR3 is TGTGCCAGCAGGGAGGCCGGGACAGGGAGAGAGACCCAGTACTTC. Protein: CASREAGTGRETQYF.

The CDR3, as DNA: TGTGCCAGCAACGGCGCGGGAGGGAGGGTTGATACGCAGTATTTT. This gives the protein CASNGAGGRVDTQYF. The rearrangement uses TRBV27 and TRBJ2-3; 9 positions match TRBD2. CDR1 MNHEY and CDR2 SMNVEV come from the germline V gene (reference sequence). V shed 7 bases, J shed 6 bases, and the junction held 11 bases outside the gene matches. This CDR3 is 15 amino acids long.

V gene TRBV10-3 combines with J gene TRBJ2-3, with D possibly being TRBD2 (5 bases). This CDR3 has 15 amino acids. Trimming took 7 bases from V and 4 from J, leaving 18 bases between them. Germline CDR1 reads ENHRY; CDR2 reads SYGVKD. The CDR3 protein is CAIKIAAGNADTQYF. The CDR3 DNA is TGTGCCATCAAAATCGCTGCCGGGAACGCAGATACGCAGTATTTT.